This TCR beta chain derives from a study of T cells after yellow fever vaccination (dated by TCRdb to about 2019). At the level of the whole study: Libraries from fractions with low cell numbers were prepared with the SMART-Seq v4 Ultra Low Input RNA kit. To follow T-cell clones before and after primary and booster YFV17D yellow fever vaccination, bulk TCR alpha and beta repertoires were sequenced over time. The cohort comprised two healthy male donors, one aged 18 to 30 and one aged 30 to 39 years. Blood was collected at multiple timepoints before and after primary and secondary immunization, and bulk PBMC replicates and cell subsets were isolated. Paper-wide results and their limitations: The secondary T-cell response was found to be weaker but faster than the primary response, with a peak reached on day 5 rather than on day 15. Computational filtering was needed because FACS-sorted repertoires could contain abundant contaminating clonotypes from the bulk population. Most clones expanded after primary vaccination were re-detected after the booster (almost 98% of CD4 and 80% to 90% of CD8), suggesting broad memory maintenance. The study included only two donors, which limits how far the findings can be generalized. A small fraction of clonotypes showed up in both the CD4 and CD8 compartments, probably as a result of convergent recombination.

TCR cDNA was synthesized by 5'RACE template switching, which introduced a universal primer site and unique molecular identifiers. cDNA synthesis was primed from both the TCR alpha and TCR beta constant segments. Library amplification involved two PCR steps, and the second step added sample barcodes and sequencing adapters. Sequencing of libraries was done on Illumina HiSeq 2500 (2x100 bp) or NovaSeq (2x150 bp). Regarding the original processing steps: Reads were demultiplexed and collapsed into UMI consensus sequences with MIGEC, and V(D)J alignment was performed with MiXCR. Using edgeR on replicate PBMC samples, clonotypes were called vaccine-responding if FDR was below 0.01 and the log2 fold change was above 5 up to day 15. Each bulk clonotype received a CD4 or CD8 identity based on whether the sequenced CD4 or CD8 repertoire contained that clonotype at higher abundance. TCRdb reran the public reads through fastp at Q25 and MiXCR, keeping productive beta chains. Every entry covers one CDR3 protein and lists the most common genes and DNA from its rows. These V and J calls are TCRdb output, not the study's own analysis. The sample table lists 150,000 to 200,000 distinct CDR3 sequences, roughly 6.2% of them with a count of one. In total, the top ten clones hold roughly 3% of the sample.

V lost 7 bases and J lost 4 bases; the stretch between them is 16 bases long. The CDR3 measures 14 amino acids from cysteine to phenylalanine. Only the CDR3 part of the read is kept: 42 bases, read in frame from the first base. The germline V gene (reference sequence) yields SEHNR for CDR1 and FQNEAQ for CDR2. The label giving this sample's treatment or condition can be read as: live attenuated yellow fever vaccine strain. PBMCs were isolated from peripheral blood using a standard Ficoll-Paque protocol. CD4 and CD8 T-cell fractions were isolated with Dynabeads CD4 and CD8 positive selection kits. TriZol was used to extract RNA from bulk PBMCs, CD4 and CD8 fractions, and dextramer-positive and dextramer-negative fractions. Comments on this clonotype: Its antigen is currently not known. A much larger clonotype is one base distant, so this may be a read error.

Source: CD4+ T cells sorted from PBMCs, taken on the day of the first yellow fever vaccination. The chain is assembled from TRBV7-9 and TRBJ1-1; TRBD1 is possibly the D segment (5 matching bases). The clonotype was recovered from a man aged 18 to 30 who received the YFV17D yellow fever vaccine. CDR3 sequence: CASKSLEGFTEAFF. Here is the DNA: TGTGCCAGCAAGAGCCTCGAGGGGTTCACTGAAGCTTTCTTT. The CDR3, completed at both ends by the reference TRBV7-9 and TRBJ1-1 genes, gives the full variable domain DTGVSQNPRHKITKRGQNVTFRCDPISEHNRLYWYRQTLGQGPEFLTYFQNEAQLEKSRLLSDRFSAERPKGSFSTLEIQRTEQGDSAMYLCASKSLEGFTEAFFGQGTRLTVV.